The entry below describes one T cell receptor beta chain. The antigen is unknown. The data are from a study of CD4+ T cells in melanoma. The study's findings and limits: Diverse differentiation states were reported for melanoma neoantigen-specific CD4+ T cells. CD8+ T cell, macrophage and B cell function reportedly correlated with neoantigen-specific CD4+ T cells.

Trimming at V came to 1 base and at J to 9 bases, leaving 11 bases not matched to a gene. The CDR3 consists of 15 residues. Germline V gene data show CDR1 as SGHVS and CDR2 as FNYEAQ. Profiled with immunoSEQ multiplex PCR; TCRdb holds only in-frame clones, not every one. This sample has tens of thousands of clones; approximately 80% occur once, and the top ten carry about 3.6%. The source of this sequence is a human donor with melanoma. The gene calls are TRBV7-6 and TRBJ2-5; 7 bases align to TRBD2. The sequencing input was cells from a culture (not recorded whether cultured in vitro). The CDR3 sequence is CASSLGTRGDLAQYF. The CDR3 coding sequence is TGTGCCAGCAGCTTAGGGACCCGGGGGGACCTGGCCCAGTACTTC.